The 11 T cell receptor beta chains below come from one sample, sequenced in a study of T cells in tumors after PD-1 blockade. TCRdb's table, derived via immunoSEQ multiplex PCR, lists solely in-frame clones and lacks some. The top ten clones hold approximately 22% of a sample with roughly 14,000 clones, roughly 82% of them seen once. Sequences were derived from PBMCs, sampled after anti-PD-1 treatment. Receptor source: a human donor with basal cell carcinoma.

This clone has just a few counts. The V gene is TRBV6-2 or TRBV6-3, the J gene TRBJ2-7; D not certain. Germline CDR1 reads MNHEY; CDR2 reads SVGEGT. The CDR3 extends over 13 amino acids. V was trimmed by 6 bases and J by 2 bases, leaving 11 bases between them. The CDR3 sequence: CASSRTLTYEQYF. The CDR3 bases are TGTGCCAGCAGCCGGACCCTTACCTACGAGCAGTACTTC.

This clone was counted once. V gene TRBV4-3 combines with J gene TRBJ2-1; the match to TRBD2 covers 11 bases. The V and J ends lost 0 bases and 6 bases, in that order; junction bases with no gene match: 7. The CDR3 covers 17 residues. Germline CDR1 is LGHNA and CDR2 is YSLEER. The CDR3 is CASSQDPPSGGLNEQFF. The CDR3 DNA reads TGCGCCAGCAGCCAAGATCCCCCTAGCGGGGGGCTCAATGAGCAGTTCTTC.

The V call is TRBV7-3, the J call TRBJ2-7, with 9 bases aligning to TRBD2. The CDR3 length is 15 residues. The germline gives CDR1 SGHTA, CDR2 FQGTGA. Germline trimming cut 4 bases from V and 4 bases from J; bases unmatched to any gene: 8. CDR3 loop: CASSSPGTSRYEQYF. For the CDR3, the DNA is TGTGCCAGCAGCTCGCCGGGGACTAGCAGATACGAGCAGTACTTC.

The V call is TRBV2, the J call TRBJ2-1; the D gene is possibly TRBD2 (7 bases). The germline CDR1 and CDR2 sequences are SNHLY and FYNNEI. Trimming removed 11 bases from V and 0 bases from J, with 29 bases in between. This CDR3 has 19 residues. CDR3 in DNA: TGTGCCCCCTGTTATGGGGGGGCGCGGGTGGGGAGCTCCTACAATGAGCAGTTCTTC. Its protein product is CAPCYGGARVGSSYNEQFF.

This clone was observed a handful of times. The chain carries TRBV15 and TRBJ1-5, with D unclear. The CDR3 is made up of 13 amino acids. V lost 0 bases and J 6 bases, leaving 6 bases between the germline ends. The germline V gene has CDR1 LNHNV and CDR2 YYDKDF (reference sequence). In nucleotides, the CDR3 is TGTGCCACCAGCAGAGATCTTGGTCAGCCCCAGCATTTT. Its protein product is CATSRDLGQPQHF.

The chain carries TRBV2 and TRBJ2-6; D is tentatively TRBD1 or TRBD2 (5 bases each). Germline-derived CDR1 and CDR2 are SNHLY and FYNNEI. Trimming shortened V by 5 bases and J by 0 bases, and 11 bases separated the two germline ends. This CDR3 spans 16 amino acids. The DNA of the CDR3 is TGTGCCAGCAGTCCGGGACGCAACTCTGGGGCCAACGTCCTGACTTTC. It is translated as CASSPGRNSGANVLTF.

The chain uses TRBV15 and TRBJ2-5; D remains ambiguous. Germline V gene data show CDR1 as LNHNV and CDR2 as YYDKDF (reference sequence). Between the trimmed V and J ends, which lost 1 base and 2 bases, there was a span of 5 bases. This CDR3 has 13 amino acids. In DNA, the CDR3 is TGTGCCACCAGCAGAGTAGCACAAGAGACCCAGTACTTC. Translated: CATSRVAQETQYF.

This clone was picked up a small number of times. J is TRBJ2-1 and V is TRBV10-2; D is unresolved. V was clipped by 9 bases and J by 2 bases, with 8 bases between them. From germline, CDR1 is WSHSY and CDR2 SAAADI. CDR3 length: 12 residues. CDR3 bases: TGCGCCAGTGTGGGGACCTACAATGAGCAGTTCTTC. Translated, it gives CASVGTYNEQFF.

The rearrangement uses TRBV6-1 and TRBJ2-5; possibly TRBD1 for D (6 bases). V lost 3 bases and J lost 7, with 12 bases in between. The CDR3 sequence is 13 residues long. Germline V gene data show CDR1 as MNHNS and CDR2 as SASEGT. The CDR3: CASSDDRFVTQYF. The CDR3 coding sequence is TGTGCCAGCAGTGATGACAGGTTTGTGACCCAGTACTTC.

The V gene is TRBV25-1, the J gene TRBJ2-2, with a possible D match to TRBD1 (5 bases). Germline V CDR1 and CDR2: MGHDK, SYGVNS. V was cut by 6 bases and J by 1 base, with 18 bases left in between. CDR3 size: 17 residues. The CDR3 sequence: CASSRTSWGLNTGELFF. Written as DNA, the CDR3 is TGTGCCAGCAGCCGGACGTCCTGGGGCCTGAACACCGGGGAGCTGTTTTTT.

Only a few counts were recorded for this clone. V usage is TRBV7-6 and J usage is TRBJ1-4; D is unresolved. CDR3 length: 15 residues. Germline values: CDR1 SGHVS, CDR2 FNYEAQ. Trimming pared 0 bases from V and 8 bases from J, leaving 13 bases between. Here the CDR3 reads CASSLAEGEGEKLFF. The CDR3 DNA sequence: TGTGCCAGCAGCTTAGCAGAGGGTGAAGGCGAAAAACTGTTTTTT.